Given below is one TCR beta chain in context. Its specificity is not known. This sample is part of a study of shared clonotypes between healthy human individuals. For the study at large: There were three CD4 naive, three CD4 memory, two CD8 naive and one CD8 memory plates per donor. Findings and limits, study-wide: Sampling covered nothing but blood. Tissue TCR repertoires likely differ from those found in blood. Researchers found naive subsets generally carried larger estimated richness than memory subsets.

Several immunoSEQ plates held equal portions of the genomic DNA taken from each subset. TCRdb's copy holds only in-frame clones and misses some; the assay was immunoSEQ multiplex PCR. The sample records about 2.1 million clones, 93% being singletons. The germline V gene encodes CDR1 SQVTM and CDR2 ANQGSEA. V lost 4 bases to trimming and J lost 0 bases, with 12 bases between them. The CDR3 is 14 residues long. Terminally differentiated effector memory CD45RA+ cells were excluded by CCR7 positive selection of CD45RO-negative cells. The chain couples TRBV29-1 to TRBJ1-2; D possibly corresponds to TRBD1 (6 bases). The source material was naive CD8+ T cells from PBMCs. This clonotype was sampled from a man aged 18 to 29 in good health. Some clones in this sample may be carry-over from other donors' samples. The CDR3 bases are TGCAGCGTTGTTGGGGGCAGAGCTAACTATGGCTACACCTTC. Translated: CSVVGGRANYGYTF.